This T cell receptor beta chain derives from a study of identical twins (dated by TCRdb to about 2016). General notes on the study: To test whether fetal clonotypes persist, this study deep-sequenced TCR alpha and beta repertoires from monozygotic twins, from unrelated adults of various ages, and from cord blood. To rule out contamination, the twin experiments were replicated at different times with different library preparation protocols. The paper as a whole reports these results and caveats: Compared with coincidental sharing between unrelated individuals, out-of-frame TCR alpha sequences shared between twins had an excess of sequences with low generation probability. Conclusions relied on cross-sectional statistical analysis, since the same donors could not be followed over many years. The excess sharing between twins in beta out-of-frame sequences was weaker because fewer shared sequences reduced the signal-to-noise ratio. In monozygotic twins, recombination models systematically underestimated out-of-frame TCR alpha sharing, but the models matched the sharing seen between unrelated individuals. Zero-insertion analyses could be partly confounded by invariant T cells such as MAIT and iNKT, although diverse VJ usage argued against such confounding for most clonotypes. Fewer insertions were carried by abundant cord blood beta clonotypes; a weaker similar trend was observed in young adult naive repertoires, while no such trend was observed in memory repertoires.

For CDR1 and CDR2, the germline V gene (reference sequence) lists LGHDT and YNNKEL. The CDR3, from cysteine to phenylalanine, totals 16 residues. Just the 48-base CDR3 DNA is kept, in frame starting at base 1. The germline V end is reduced by 4 bases and the J end by 5 bases; junction bases left unmatched: 13. In its sample, this clonotype was seen a few times. Its antigen target is currently unknown. Base qualities are missing; no much larger clone stands one base away. Only healthy Caucasian donors were included. The twin cohort consisted of three pairs of female monozygotic twins, all aged about 18 to 29 years. Peripheral blood mononuclear cells were used as the source from which RNA for TCR libraries was isolated. Libraries were constructed by 5' RACE. Instrument on record: Illumina HiSeq 2000. A universal primer binding site was added through template switching, and the final cDNA carried a unique molecular identifier so that TCR cDNA molecules could be counted accurately. Specific primers in the conserved constant-segment region were used to synthesize first-strand cDNA for TCR alpha and beta chains. To control for contamination, each cDNA library was double barcoded with a SMART-Mk sample barcode plus Illumina barcodes. Two successive PCR steps introduced TruSeq adapter sequences along with Illumina sample barcodes. The Illumina HiSeq platform was used with custom primers to sequence TCR alpha and beta cDNA libraries. In the source study's methods: Unique molecular identifiers were extracted from raw reads with MiGEC, and CDR3 positions were determined with MiXCR. Recombination models were inferred per individual with the repgenHMM and IGoR tools using an EM algorithm. The tcR package in R was used for shared clonotype analysis, with sharing normalized by the product of cloneset sizes. To study raw recombination free of thymic and clonal selection effects, out-of-frame nonproductive sequences were analyzed. The public sequencing data were trimmed at Q25 with fastp and processed into clonotypes with MiXCR by TCRdb, which kept only in-frame beta chains. Each CDR3 protein gets just one entry, which takes the most common genes and DNA from the rows behind it. TCRdb's processing, not the study's, gives the V and J calls here. The sample table lists about 660,000 distinct CDR3 sequences, roughly 8% of them with a count of one. The ten biggest clones cover approximately 0.94% of the sample.

This same sample was also part of a study on yellow fever vaccine responses in identical twins. The second paper states: According to the authors, the vaccine-induced T cell response in identical twins seemed to be partly convergent and partly specific to each individual. In identical twins, the study followed T cell clones that responded to the vaccine with precision.

The sequence joins TRBV3-1 to TRBJ1-1; 7 of the junction bases match TRBD1. Specimen: PBMCs. This clonotype originated in a young woman in good health. In nucleotides, the sequence is TGTGCCAGCAGCCCCTCCCAGGGGGGGCGAGGAACTGAAGCTTTCTTT. The encoded protein is CASSPSQGGRGTEAFF.